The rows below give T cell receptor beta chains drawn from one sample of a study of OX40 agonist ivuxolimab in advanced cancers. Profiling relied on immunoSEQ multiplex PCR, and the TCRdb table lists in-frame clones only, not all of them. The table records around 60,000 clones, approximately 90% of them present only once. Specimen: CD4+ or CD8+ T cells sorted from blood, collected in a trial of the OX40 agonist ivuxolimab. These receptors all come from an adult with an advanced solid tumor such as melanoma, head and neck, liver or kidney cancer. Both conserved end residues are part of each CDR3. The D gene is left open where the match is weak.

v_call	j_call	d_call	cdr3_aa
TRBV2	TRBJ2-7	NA	CASSTVDLKLGQYF
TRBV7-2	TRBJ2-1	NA	CASSPYGKEQFF
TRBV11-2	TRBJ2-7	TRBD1	CASSLGTGPYEQYF
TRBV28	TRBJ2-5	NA	CASSFGGGGQETQYF
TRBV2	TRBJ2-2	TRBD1	CASSDRGPGNTGELFF
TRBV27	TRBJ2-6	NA	CASSFLESGANVLTF
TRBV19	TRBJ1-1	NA	CASRVTGSGGTEAFF
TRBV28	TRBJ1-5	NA	CASSLSGAGVSNQPQHF
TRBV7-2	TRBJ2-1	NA	CASSLNPSSYNEQFF
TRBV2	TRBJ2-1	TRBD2	CASSEGLAVTNEQFF
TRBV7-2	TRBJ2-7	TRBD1	CASSFRTGTSYEQYF
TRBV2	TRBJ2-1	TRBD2	CASSDSGTSGMDNEQFF
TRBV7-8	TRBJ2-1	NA	CASSLGTGTFYEQFF
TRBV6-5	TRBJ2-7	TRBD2	CASSSPAGKTYEQYF
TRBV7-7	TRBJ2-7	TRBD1	CASSLDGQGSYEQYF